This TCR beta chain was recorded in a study of cytomegalovirus exposure and HLA in healthy donors. The CDR3 covers 17 residues. V dropped 4 bases and J dropped 2 bases, with 19 bases sitting between them. Per germline, CDR1 SGHRS and CDR2 YFSETQ. PCR was performed using 60 Vbeta and 13 Jbeta primers. Profiling relied on immunoSEQ multiplex PCR, and the TCRdb table lists in-frame clones only, not all of them. The repertoire holds about 200,000 clones, 70% to 80% seen once, with around 0.4% in the top ten. The gene calls are TRBV5-1 and TRBJ2-1, with D maybe TRBD2 (6 bases). Sample: PBMCs. The receptor comes from a male donor in good health and CMV-seropositive. The CDR3 sequence is CASSPNSLASAYNEQFF. Written as DNA, the CDR3 is TGCGCCAGCAGCCCCAATAGTCTAGCGTCAGCCTACAATGAGCAGTTCTTC.